Below, 32 T cell receptor beta chains from the same sample are listed, as sequenced in a study of human T cells and chemical hapten exposure. TCRdb called the RACE reads again in MiXCR, with one record for every CDR3 protein. The table records fewer than 85,000 distinct CDR3 sequences, over 8.5% of them present only once. Noted time point: healthy volunteer bleed at 6 weeks. Unseparated into fractions, whole blood served as the source from which total RNA was extracted. The sample was whole blood. The receptors were gathered from a male donor in good health. Some clones in this sample may be carry-over from other donors' samples.

This clonotype was seen many times. This sequence joins TRBV4-2 and TRBJ2-1; 12 bases are a match to TRBD1. Germline V gene data show CDR1 as LGHNA and CDR2 as YNFKEQ. With V trimmed by 3 bases and J by 7 bases, 7 bases remained unmatched. This CDR3 is 16 amino acids long. The CDR3 region is CASSHAGTGGPNEQFF. The CDR3 bases are TGTGCCAGCAGCCATGCTGGGACAGGGGGCCCGAATGAGCAGTTCTTC.

The chain couples TRBV18 to TRBJ2-3, with 7 bases that match TRBD2. The trim removed 0 bases at V and 0 bases at J, leaving 3 bases unmatched. CDR3 length: 16 residues. CDR1 is KGHSH, CDR2 LQKENI, per germline. CDR3 residues: CASSPPGSGSTDTQYF. The CDR3 DNA follows: TGTGCCAGCTCACCACCCGGTAGCGGGAGCACAGATACGCAGTATTTT.

The chain uses TRBV25-1 and TRBJ2-3; D is perhaps TRBD1 (5 bases). The CDR3 covers 15 residues. Germline V lookup: CDR1 MGHDK, CDR2 SYGVNS. The ends were cut back, 2 bases at V and 7 bases at J, with 16 bases in the middle. This chain's CDR3 is CASSEPGEEDNTQYF. The CDR3 DNA sequence: TGTGCCAGCAGTGAACCAGGTGAAGAGGACAATACGCAGTATTTT.

This clonotype was seen a handful of times. The CDR3 loop is CASSTKTWAEAFF. CDR3 sequence (DNA): TGTGCCAGCAGCACTAAAACTTGGGCTGAAGCTTTCTTT. V and J are TRBV6-5 and TRBJ1-1; the D is unclear. Germline values: CDR1 MNHEY, CDR2 SVGAGI. Trimming left V 6 bases short and J 6 bases short, with 14 bases between. The CDR3 consists of 13 residues.

This clonotype was found a few times. J is TRBJ2-3 and V is TRBV2; 7 bases are shared with TRBD1. Per germline, CDR1 SNHLY and CDR2 FYNNEI. Trimming removed 0 bases from V and 1 base from J; junction bases left unmatched: 4. There are 16 residues in the CDR3. CDR3 bases: TGTGCCAGCAGTGAAGCCGGCCAGGGGGGCACAGATACGCAGTATTTT. Translating it yields CASSEAGQGGTDTQYF. Filled out from reference TRBV2 and TRBJ2-3, the complete variable domain reads EPEVTQTPSHQVTQMGQEVILRCVPISNHLYFYWYRQILGQKVEFLVSFYNNEISEKSEIFDDQFSVERPDGSNFTLKIRSTKLEDSAMYFCASSEAGQGGTDTQYFGPGTRLTVL.

This chain uses TRBV29-1 with TRBJ1-1, with a weak D call TRBD1 (5 bases). Germline CDR1 is SQVTM and CDR2 is ANQGSEA. The CDR3 totals 13 residues. V lost 4 bases, J lost 0 bases, and 9 bases lay in between. In nucleotides, the CDR3 is TGCAGCGTTGTGGACAACATGAACACTGAAGCTTTCTTT. It translates to CSVVDNMNTEAFF.

This clonotype was detected many times. This chain uses TRBV5-1 with TRBJ2-7; TRBD1 matches 7 bases. Germline assignment: CDR1 SGHRS and CDR2 YFSETQ. This CDR3 comprises 15 residues. After removal of 3 bases from V and 0 bases from J, the junction contained 6 bases not matched to a gene. CDR3 DNA sequence: TGCGCCAGCAGCTCCCGGACAGGAAACTCCTACGAGCAGTACTTC. Translated, it gives CASSSRTGNSYEQYF.

This clonotype was found a few times. The chain joins TRBV18 to TRBJ1-2, with 12 bases lining up with TRBD1. Germline-derived CDR1 and CDR2 are KGHSH and LQKENI. The CDR3 sequence is 17 residues long. With 3 bases clipped from V and 2 bases from J, the junction kept 7 bases outside the gene matches. This CDR3 is CASSPGTGGRGNYGYTF. The CDR3 DNA is TGTGCCAGCTCACCCGGGACAGGGGGCCGGGGCAACTATGGCTACACCTTC.

The chain joins TRBV6-5 to TRBJ2-3; tentative D call: TRBD1 (5 bases). Trimming removed 2 bases at V and 3 bases at J, with 6 bases between. There are 13 residues in the CDR3. Germline V lookup: CDR1 MNHEY, CDR2 SVGAGI. CDR3 loop: CASSYDRTDTQYF. The CDR3 bases are TGTGCCAGCAGTTACGACAGAACAGATACGCAGTATTTT.

This sequence joins TRBV6-2 or TRBV6-3 and TRBJ1-5; weak D call: TRBD1 (6 bases). From germline, CDR1 is MNHEY and CDR2 SVGEGT. Trimming took off 3 bases at V and 2 bases at J, with 11 bases between the two ends. The CDR3 has 15 amino acids. CDR3: CASSYQGHGNQPQHF. Written as DNA, the CDR3 is TGTGCCAGCAGTTATCAGGGGCATGGCAATCAGCCCCAGCATTTT.

V is TRBV7-2 and J is TRBJ1-1; perhaps TRBD1 as D (6 bases). The germline CDR1 and CDR2 sequences are SGHTA and FQGNSA. The V end lost 1 base, the J end lost 4 bases, and 13 bases lay between the germline ends. This CDR3 spans 15 amino acids. CDR3 DNA sequence: TGTGCCAGCAGCTTAGTGGGGGGCCGTGGCACTGAAGCTTTCTTT. It codes for CASSLVGGRGTEAFF.

In this sample, this clonotype turned up a few times. V is TRBV12-3 or TRBV12-4 and J is TRBJ1-3; perhaps TRBD1 as D (6 bases). V shed 6 bases and J shed 4 bases, with 10 bases lying between them. This CDR3 has 13 residues. CDR3 nucleotides: TGTGCCAGCAGCCAGGGGTCCGGAAACACCATATATTTT. It specifies CASSQGSGNTIYF.

This clonotype was observed a few times. V gene TRBV7-9 combines with J gene TRBJ2-7; a weak D match, TRBD1 (6 bases). V gave up 5 bases and J gave up 1 base, with 15 bases separating them. This CDR3 spans 15 amino acids. Germline loops: CDR1 SEHNR, CDR2 FQNEAQ (reference sequence). This CDR3 reads CASSQTNRESYEQYF. CDR3 nucleotide sequence: TGTGCCAGCAGCCAGACCAACAGGGAATCCTACGAGCAGTACTTC.

V and J are TRBV27 and TRBJ1-4; D remains ambiguous. Germline V gene sequence: CDR1 MNHEY, CDR2 SMNVEV (reference sequence). The CDR3 is made up of 17 amino acids. V was pared by 2 bases and J by 0 bases, with 13 bases between. CDR3 residues: CASSLRQRSATNEKLFF. Here the CDR3 DNA reads TGTGCCAGCAGTTTAAGGCAAAGAAGTGCAACTAATGAAAAACTGTTTTTT.

The chain carries TRBV15 and TRBJ2-1, with 10 bases lining up with TRBD2. The CDR3 runs 16 residues. The V segment lost 3 bases and the J segment 3 bases; nucleotides outside the gene matches: 5. Germline V gives CDR1 LNHNV, CDR2 YYDKDF (reference sequence). In DNA, the CDR3 is TGTGCCACCAGCAGTCTTAGCGGGGGGAACTACAATGAGCAGTTCTTC. Translated, it gives CATSSLSGGNYNEQFF.

This sequence joins TRBV5-1 and TRBJ2-5; D remains unclear. CDR1 is SGHRS, CDR2 YFSETQ, per germline. Trimming removed 1 base at V and 5 bases at J, with 3 bases between. The CDR3 extends over 11 amino acids. CDR3 sequence (DNA): TGCGCCAGCAGCTTGCAGGAGACCCAGTACTTC. The encoded protein is CASSLQETQYF. Variable domain in full (rest from reference TRBV5-1 and TRBJ2-5): KAGVTQTPRYLIKTRGQQVTLSCSPISGHRSVSWYQQTPGQGLQFLFEYFSETQRNKGNFPGRFSGRQFSNSRSEMNVSTLELGDSALYLCASSLQETQYFGPGTRLLVL.

The chain couples TRBV3-1 to TRBJ2-1, with TRBD2 identical over 10 bases. Per germline, CDR1 LGHDT and CDR2 YNNKEL (reference sequence). The CDR3 totals 15 residues. Trimming cost V 5 bases and J 7 bases; bases outside gene matches: 8. In DNA, the CDR3 is TGTGCCAGCAGCAAACTAGCGGGAATTTGGAATGAGCAGTTCTTC. Translated: CASSKLAGIWNEQFF.

The rearrangement uses TRBV7-2 and TRBJ2-3; 12 bases are shared with TRBD2. J gave up 0 bases and V 8 bases, and 12 bases lay outside the gene matches. Per germline, CDR1 SGHTA and CDR2 FQGNSA. The length of the CDR3 is 18 residues. Here the CDR3 DNA reads TGTGCCAGCGCGGCTAGAGGACTAGCGGGGCCTAGCACAGATACGCAGTATTTT. It is translated as CASAARGLAGPSTDTQYF.

V and J are TRBV18 and TRBJ2-4; TRBD2 matches at 11 bases. Germline V CDR1 and CDR2: KGHSH, LQKENI. With 1 base clipped from V and 3 bases from J, the junction kept 2 bases outside the gene matches. The CDR3 loop spans 16 amino acids. The CDR3 DNA reads as TGTGCCAGCTCACCACGGCTAGCGGGAGGCAAAAACATTCAGTACTTC. Its protein is CASSPRLAGGKNIQYF.

The chain couples TRBV6-4 to TRBJ1-5, with D perhaps matching TRBD1 (5 bases). Germline CDR1 MRHNA, CDR2 SNTAGT. The CDR3 sequence is 15 residues long. The V gene lost 4 bases and the J gene lost 0 bases, with 10 bases spanning the gap. CDR3 protein: CASSGDWYSNQPQHF. CDR3 sequence (DNA): TGTGCCAGCAGTGGGGACTGGTATAGCAATCAGCCCCAGCATTTT.

This clonotype was counted between two and nine times. The chain combines TRBV20-1 with TRBJ2-7; 9 nucleotides line up with TRBD1. The CDR3 has 13 residues. The V segment lost 7 bases and the J segment 3 bases; nucleotides outside the gene matches: 7. The germline V gene has CDR1 DFQATT and CDR2 SNEGSKA (reference sequence). The CDR3 spells CSVQKGQGYEQYF. CDR3 bases: TGCAGTGTTCAGAAGGGACAGGGCTACGAGCAGTACTTC.

This clonotype was observed a few times. The chain couples TRBV7-7 to TRBJ2-2; 7 bases are shared with TRBD1. With 4 bases clipped from V and 6 bases from J, the junction kept 5 bases outside the gene matches. The germline V gene encodes CDR1 SSHAT and CDR2 FNYEAQ (reference sequence). There are 14 residues in the CDR3. The CDR3 here is CASSWDSNAGELFF. The CDR3, as DNA: TGTGCCAGCAGCTGGGACAGTAATGCCGGGGAGCTGTTTTTT.

This clonotype showed up just a few times. The chain combines TRBV4-1 with TRBJ1-3; D gene uncertain. Trimming took 1 base from V and 8 from J, leaving 6 bases between them. CDR1 MGHRA and CDR2 YSYEKL come from the germline V gene. This CDR3 is built from 12 residues. This CDR3 is CASSQVVDTIYF. For the CDR3, the DNA is TGCGCCAGCAGCCAAGTGGTGGACACCATATATTTT.

V is TRBV11-2 and J is TRBJ2-1; 9 positions match TRBD1. Germline CDR1 and CDR2: SGHAT and FQNNGV. This CDR3 spans 16 amino acids. With V trimmed by 1 base and J by 4 bases, 5 bases remained unmatched. The CDR3 region has the DNA TGTGCCAGCAGCTTAGCTGACAGGGGGGATTACAATGAGCAGTTCTTC. Its translation is CASSLADRGDYNEQFF.

This chain joins TRBV5-6 and TRBJ2-7; a possible D gene is TRBD2 (6 bases). This CDR3 has 12 residues. CDR1 is SGHDT and CDR2 is YYEEEE in the germline V gene. V lost 3 bases and J lost 6, with 10 bases in between. CDR3 DNA: TGTGCCAGCAGCTCGGGACTTCGCGAGCAGTACTTC. Its translation: CASSSGLREQYF. Full variable domain (rest looked up from reference TRBV5-6 and TRBJ2-7): DAGVTQSPTHLIKTRGQQVTLRCSPKSGHDTVSWYQQALGQGPQFIFQYYEEEERQRGNFPDRFSGHQFPNYSSELNVNALLLGDSALYLCASSSGLREQYFGPGTRLTVT.

This chain uses TRBV5-1 with TRBJ1-4, with 9 bases lining up with TRBD1. The CDR3 extends over 16 amino acids. The V and J ends lost 4 bases and 3 bases, in that order; junction bases with no gene match: 7. CDR1 is SGHRS and CDR2 is YFSETQ in the germline V gene. The CDR3 spells CASSLGQGLPNEKLFF. CDR3 DNA: TGCGCCAGCAGCCTGGGACAGGGACTACCTAATGAAAAACTGTTTTTT.

This clonotype was detected ten times or more. V gene TRBV7-9 combines with J gene TRBJ1-1; no definite D call. There are 13 residues in the CDR3. Germline-derived CDR1 and CDR2 are SEHNR and FQNEAQ (reference sequence). The V gene lost 2 bases and the J gene lost 4 bases, with 8 bases spanning the gap. The CDR3 here is CASSLLVGTEAFF. CDR3 bases: TGTGCCAGCAGCTTATTAGTAGGCACTGAAGCTTTCTTT. Combining the CDR3 with reference TRBV7-9 and TRBJ1-1 gives the whole variable domain DTGVSQNPRHKITKRGQNVTFRCDPISEHNRLYWYRQTLGQGPEFLTYFQNEAQLEKSRLLSDRFSAERPKGSFSTLEIQRTEQGDSAMYLCASSLLVGTEAFFGQGTRLTVV.

This clonotype was counted only a few times. The chain has TRBV27 and TRBJ1-6, with a possible D match to TRBD1 (5 bases). Trimming stripped 0 bases from V and 0 bases from J, with 9 bases between. CDR1 and CDR2 (germline): MNHEY, SMNVEV (reference sequence). This CDR3 is 17 amino acids long. CDR3 nucleotide sequence: TGTGCCAGCAGTTTATCGGGCCAGGGCTCCTATAATTCACCCCTCCACTTT. This gives the protein CASSLSGQGSYNSPLHF.

The V gene is TRBV7-2, the J gene TRBJ1-2, with D hard to call. Germline CDR1 reads SGHTA; CDR2 reads FQGNSA. The ends were cut back, 4 bases at V and 2 bases at J, with 11 bases in the middle. The CDR3 has 14 residues. The CDR3 here is CASSYSGSNYGYTF. The CDR3 region has the DNA TGTGCCAGCAGCTATTCCGGGAGCAACTATGGCTACACCTTC.

This clonotype was counted only a few times. The chain is built from TRBV6-1 and TRBJ1-1, with a possible D match to TRBD1 (5 bases). The germline V gene encodes CDR1 MNHNS and CDR2 SASEGT. V was shortened by 5 bases and J by 0 bases, with 10 bases between the two germline ends. The length of the CDR3 is 14 residues. DNA of the CDR3: TGTGCCAGCAGTTGGGGCAACATGAACACTGAAGCTTTCTTT. Protein sequence: CASSWGNMNTEAFF.

This clonotype was observed at least ten times. V gene TRBV10-3 combines with J gene TRBJ1-6, with a weak D call TRBD1 (5 bases). The germline V and J ends were trimmed by 8 bases and 10 bases, with 18 bases remaining between them. The V gene's germline CDR1 is ENHRY and CDR2 SYGVKD. The CDR3 spans 14 residues. CDR3 in amino acids: CAIQEGLRSSPLHF. CDR3 nucleotides: TGTGCCATCCAAGAGGGGCTAAGAAGCTCACCCCTCCACTTT.

The chain combines TRBV6-2 or TRBV6-3 with TRBJ2-1, with 8 bases fitting TRBD1. With 1 base clipped from V and 0 bases from J, the junction kept 14 bases outside the gene matches. CDR1 and CDR2 (germline): MNHEY, SVGEGT. CDR3 length: 20 residues. CDR3 sequence (DNA): TGTGCCAGCAGTTACTTACAGGGGGTCGGCAACCCCGACTCCTACAATGAGCAGTTCTTC. It translates to CASSYLQGVGNPDSYNEQFF.